The 10 T cell receptor beta chains given below trace back to one sample, sequenced in a study of vaccination effects on CD4 cells after COVID-19. Their specific antigens are unknown. Within the ViraFEST assay, antigen-specific CD4+ T cells underwent expansion with viral peptide pools prior to sequencing. Isolation of CD4+ T cells took place after ten to eleven days of culture. Profiled with immunoSEQ multiplex PCR; TCRdb holds only in-frame clones, not every one. The table lists 70,000 to 95,000 clones, 70% to 75% of them singletons. This material consisted of CD4+ T cells from PBMCs cultured with HCoV-229E spike peptides, taken before COVID-19 vaccination. All receptors come from a human donor who received a COVID-19 vaccine.

The sample holds one count of this clone. The V and J genes are TRBV3-1 (or the pseudogene TRBV3-2) and TRBJ2-3; 8 positions match TRBD2. The CDR3 extends over 18 amino acids. The V and J ends lost 4 bases and 3 bases, in that order; junction bases with no gene match: 15. Germline CDR1 and CDR2: LGHDT and YNNKEL (reference sequence). Here the CDR3 reads CASSPHRASGGRTDTQYF. CDR3 coding DNA: TGTGCCAGCAGCCCGCACCGGGCCAGCGGGGGCCGAACAGATACGCAGTATTTT.

The chain uses TRBV3-1 (or the pseudogene TRBV3-2) and TRBJ2-1; a possible D gene is TRBD2 (5 bases). V lost 0 bases, J lost 7 bases, and 13 bases lay in between. Per germline, CDR1 LGHDT and CDR2 YNNKEL (reference sequence). CDR3 length equals 15 residues. The CDR3 DNA sequence: TGTGCCAGCAGCCAAGAGTTAGGACTCTCGAATGAGCAGTTCTTC. It yields the protein CASSQELGLSNEQFF.

V gene TRBV3-1 (or the pseudogene TRBV3-2) combines with J gene TRBJ1-2, with D hard to call. V lost 0 bases to trimming and J lost 8 bases, with 16 bases between them. Germline values: CDR1 LGHDT, CDR2 YNNKEL (reference sequence). The CDR3 loop spans 15 amino acids. CDR3 sequence: CASSQEVGRLGGYTF. CDR3 nucleotide sequence: TGTGCCAGCAGCCAAGAAGTAGGTCGATTAGGAGGCTACACCTTC.

The count of this clone is one. The V gene is TRBV13, the J gene TRBJ1-4; D is uncertain. There are 15 residues in the CDR3. Germline loops: CDR1 PRHDT, CDR2 FYEKMQ (reference sequence). V lost 3 bases to trimming and J lost 1 base, with 9 bases between them. CDR3 nucleotides: TGTGCCAGCAGCTTCGGAGGGAAAACTAATGAAAAACTGTTTTTT. Protein product: CASSFGGKTNEKLFF.

This clone appeared a few times. The rearrangement links TRBV18 to TRBJ1-6; D is possibly TRBD1 (5 bases). Germline CDR1 reads KGHSH; CDR2 reads LQKENI. Between the trimmed V and J ends, which lost 5 bases and 8 bases, there was a span of 16 bases. The CDR3 spans 15 residues. This CDR3 reads CASSSTDGGDSPLHF. The CDR3 nucleotides are TGTGCCAGCTCATCTACGGACGGAGGGGATTCACCCCTCCACTTT.

This clone occurred a few times. The chain joins TRBV7-6 to TRBJ2-2; the match to TRBD2 covers 10 bases. The V gene's germline CDR1 is SGHVS and CDR2 FNYEAQ. This CDR3 is built from 16 residues. V gave up 6 bases and J gave up 0 bases; unmatched junction bases: 4. The CDR3 coding sequence is TGTGCCAGCAGGACCACTAGCGGGGCGAACACCGGGGAGCTGTTTTTT. This gives the protein CASRTTSGANTGELFF.

V gene TRBV24-1 combines with J gene TRBJ1-5; 9 bases fit TRBD1. J gave up 6 bases and V 6 bases, and 11 bases lay outside the gene matches. The germline V gene encodes CDR1 KGHDR and CDR2 SFDVKD. This CDR3 is built from 16 residues. Here the CDR3 reads CATSRSGQGRGQPQHF. The CDR3 bases are TGTGCCACCAGTCGCTCGGGACAGGGAAGGGGTCAGCCCCAGCATTTT.

The chain links TRBV6-4 to TRBJ2-1; D is perhaps TRBD1 (7 bases). The CDR3 is 15 residues long. Looked up from germline, CDR1 is MRHNA and CDR2 is SNTAGT. V dropped 2 bases and J dropped 5 bases, with 13 bases sitting between them. In DNA form, the CDR3 reads TGTGCCAGCAGTGACGGCGGGACAGTGGACAATGAGCAGTTCTTC. Protein: CASSDGGTVDNEQFF.

The chain employs TRBV3-1 (or the pseudogene TRBV3-2) and TRBJ2-7; D is unclear. Per the germline V gene, CDR1 is LGHDT and CDR2 is YNNKEL (reference sequence). Trimming stripped 6 bases from V and 4 bases from J, with 10 bases between. The CDR3 runs to 12 residues. The CDR3 coding sequence is TGTGCCAGCAGTTTGGACGGATACGAGCAGTACGTC. Protein sequence: CASSLDGYEQYV.

The chain is built from TRBV6-5 and TRBJ1-1; D gene uncertain. V gave up 4 bases and J gave up 1 base, with 7 bases separating them. The CDR3 runs to 13 residues. Germline V CDR1 and CDR2: MNHEY, SVGAGI. The CDR3 sequence: CASSSTSNTEAFF. The CDR3, as DNA: TGTGCCAGCAGTTCTACATCGAACACTGAAGCTTTCTTT.